The 26 T cell receptor beta chains presented below share a single source sample, sequenced in a study of CD8 T cell repertoires and HIV-1 epitope variants (dated by TCRdb to the early 2020s). Library prep was done by the immunoSEQ multiplex PCR assay. The table comes from immuneACCESS by way of TCRdb, which keeps in-frame sequences with V and J called. Part of the clones is missing from these tables; in studies checked, under half for an unresolved V gene and the rest for unknown reasons. The sample table lists more than 7,000 clones, around two thirds of them with a count of one. The ten largest clones add up to about 42% of the sample. Antigen specificity for these receptors is unknown. The sample consisted of cultured CD8+ T cells derived from PBMCs. These receptors were obtained from a male donor with HIV.

The rearrangement links TRBV19 to TRBJ2-7; D perhaps matches TRBD1 (6 bases). Trimming shortened V by 6 bases and J by 5 bases, and 11 bases separated the two germline ends. In germline, CDR1 is LNHDA, CDR2 SQIVND (reference sequence). The CDR3 length is 12 residues. CDR3 protein: CASSEQGHEQYF. CDR3 nucleotides: TGTGCCAGTAGCGAACAGGGCCACGAGCAGTACTTC.

This chain links TRBV4-1 with TRBJ2-7, with D possibly TRBD1 on 5 matching bases. Germline V CDR1 and CDR2: MGHRA, YSYEKL. This CDR3 region has 17 residues. Trimming removed 0 bases at V and 2 bases at J, with 17 bases between. The DNA for the CDR3 is TGCGCCAGCAGCCAAGAATTGGGCCAGGGCGTACCCTACGAGCAGTACTTC. Encoded protein: CASSQELGQGVPYEQYF.

The sample holds a few counts of this clone. The chain recombines TRBV30 with TRBJ1-3; no reliable D call. This CDR3 is 15 amino acids long. Trimming stripped 0 bases from V and 0 bases from J, with 9 bases between. Germline V CDR1 and CDR2: GTSNPN, SVGIG (reference sequence). CDR3 region: CAWSVDSSSGNTIYF. In DNA, the CDR3 is TGTGCCTGGAGTGTAGACTCCAGCTCTGGAAACACCATATATTTT.

This clone was recorded once. The chain employs TRBV7-6 and TRBJ2-6, with TRBD2 identical over 9 bases. The CDR3 has 18 residues. The germline gives CDR1 SGHVS, CDR2 FNYEAQ. Trimming at V came to 2 bases and at J to 0 bases, leaving 5 bases not matched to a gene. Written as DNA, the CDR3 is TGTGCCAGCAGCTTACCAGCGGGGGGCGACTCTGGGGCCAACGTCCTGACTTTC. Translated, it gives CASSLPAGGDSGANVLTF.

The chain recombines TRBV7-8 with TRBJ2-5; the match to TRBD1 covers 8 bases. V dropped 4 bases and J dropped 2; count of bases not matched to a gene: 3. This CDR3 is 14 amino acids long. Per the germline V gene, CDR1 is SGHVS and CDR2 is FQNEAQ. The CDR3 DNA reads as TGTGCCAGCAGCTCGGGACAGGCGCAAGAGACCCAGTACTTC. Translation: CASSSGQAQETQYF.

This rearrangement joins TRBV13 to TRBJ1-1; D is ambiguous. The germline CDR1 and CDR2 sequences are PRHDT and FYEKMQ (reference sequence). The CDR3 runs 13 residues. V lost 1 base to trimming and J lost 4 bases, with 7 bases between them. The CDR3 nucleotides read TGTGCCAGCAGCTTAGAAGGGAGCACTGAAGCTTTCTTT. Translation: CASSLEGSTEAFF.

The chain joins TRBV7-8 to TRBJ1-6; 7 positions agree with TRBD1. This CDR3 contains 15 residues. Germline V gene lookup returns CDR1 SGHVS and CDR2 FQNEAQ. V was clipped by 5 bases and J by 10 bases; unmatched bases: 11. The CDR3 here is CASSPRTGVESPLHF. In DNA, the CDR3 is TGTGCCAGCAGCCCGAGGACAGGAGTAGAGTCACCCCTCCACTTT.

The V gene is TRBV4-3, the J gene TRBJ2-3; tentative D call: TRBD1 (5 bases). There are 15 residues in the CDR3. Germline V CDR1 and CDR2: LGHNA, YSLEER. Deletions cut 0 bases from V and 3 bases from J, with 10 bases between. CDR3 loop: CASSQDRVGTDTQYF. The CDR3 coding sequence is TGCGCCAGCAGCCAAGACAGGGTGGGGACAGATACGCAGTATTTT.

CDR3 nucleotides: TGTGCCAGCAGTCCATCCTCCCAGGCGAGCTCCTACGAGCAGTACTTC. Amino acid sequence: CASSPSSQASSYEQYF. The chain uses TRBV28 and TRBJ2-7; D is unresolved. Between the trimmed V and J ends, which lost 5 bases and 0 bases, there was a span of 17 bases. The CDR3 is made up of 16 amino acids. CDR1 is MDHEN and CDR2 is SYDVKM in the germline V gene.

The V and J genes are TRBV9 and TRBJ1-5; 7 bases agree with TRBD1. This CDR3 contains 13 residues. V was pared by 3 bases and J by 5 bases, with 2 bases of the junction left unmatched. Germline CDR1 and CDR2: SGDLS and YYNGEE. CDR3 amino acids: CASSAQGDQPQHF. Here the CDR3 DNA reads TGTGCCAGCAGCGCTCAGGGGGATCAGCCCCAGCATTTT. The full variable domain, rest sourced from reference TRBV9 and TRBJ1-5, is DSGVTQTPKHLITATGQRVTLRCSPRSGDLSVYWYQQSLDQGLQFLIQYYNGEERAKGNILERFSAQQFPDLHSELNLSSLELGDSALYFCASSAQGDQPQHFGDGTRLSIL.

This chain connects TRBV4-3 to TRBJ2-3; D uncertain. The CDR3 has 15 residues. V was pared by 0 bases and J by 4 bases, with 11 bases between. CDR1 LGHNA and CDR2 YSLEER come from the germline V gene. In nucleotides, the CDR3 is TGCGCCAGCAGCCAAGAAGTAAACAGACCAGATACGCAGTATTTT. Encoded protein: CASSQEVNRPDTQYF.

The chain joins TRBV7-8 to TRBJ2-1; TRBD2 might be the D (6 bases). This CDR3 region has 16 residues. Germline lookup yields CDR1 SGHVS and CDR2 FQNEAQ. Trimming stripped 6 bases from V and 3 bases from J, with 18 bases between. The CDR3 DNA reads as TGTGCCAGCAGTCGACCTCTAGCGACAGACTACAATGAGCAGTTCTTC. It encodes CASSRPLATDYNEQFF.

V is TRBV6-5 and J is TRBJ2-7; no clear D. The CDR3 has 13 amino acids. Germline assignment: CDR1 MNHEY and CDR2 SVGAGI. V lost 4 bases and J lost 7, with 14 bases in between. The CDR3 loop is CASSLGVLGEQYF. Written as DNA, the CDR3 is TGTGCCAGCAGTTTAGGAGTCCTCGGGGAGCAGTACTTC.

This clone is large within its sample. The chain links TRBV9 to TRBJ1-2; D gene unclear. With 4 bases removed from V and 5 bases from J, the gap between germline ends came to 18 bases. Germline-derived CDR1 and CDR2 are SGDLS and YYNGEE. The CDR3 is made up of 15 amino acids. The CDR3, as DNA: TGTGCCAGCAGCTTCGTAGGGTCTGGAGCTTATGGCTACACCTTC. Its translation is CASSFVGSGAYGYTF.

The chain links TRBV15 to TRBJ1-1; D unresolved. The CDR3 covers 13 residues. Germline CDR1 and CDR2: LNHNV and YYDKDF (reference sequence). Trimming removed 5 bases at V and 1 base at J, with 8 bases between. The CDR3 reads CATSQQPNTEAFF. DNA of the CDR3: TGTGCCACCAGCCAACAGCCGAACACTGAAGCTTTCTTT.

The chain couples TRBV7-9 to TRBJ1-1; unclear D gene. V was clipped by 4 bases and J by 6 bases, with 6 bases between them. From germline, CDR1 is SEHNR and CDR2 FQNEAQ (reference sequence). There are 11 residues in the CDR3. This CDR3 is CASSYISEAFF. The CDR3 DNA reads TGTGCCAGCAGCTACATCTCTGAAGCTTTCTTT.

There are a few counts of this clone. The rearrangement links TRBV6-5 to TRBJ1-1; TRBD1 is a possible D gene (5 bases). The CDR3 consists of 13 residues. Trimming stripped 10 bases from V and 0 bases from J, with 12 bases between. Per germline, CDR1 MNHEY and CDR2 SVGAGI. The CDR3 region has the DNA TGTGCCACCAGGGATCGGGTGAACACTGAAGCTTTCTTT. Its translation is CATRDRVNTEAFF.

The V and J genes are TRBV6-1 and TRBJ2-7; TRBD1 aligns across 12 bases. The V segment lost 6 bases and the J segment 6 bases; nucleotides outside the gene matches: 9. The CDR3 sequence is 15 residues long. The germline V gene encodes CDR1 MNHNS and CDR2 SASEGT. This CDR3 is CASSQPGQGAGEQYF. Here the CDR3 DNA reads TGTGCCAGCAGCCAACCGGGACAGGGGGCCGGCGAGCAGTACTTC.

The J gene is TRBJ1-2, the V gene TRBV28; D call uncertain. CDR1 MDHEN and CDR2 SYDVKM come from the germline V gene. There are 15 residues in the CDR3. Trimming removed 2 bases from V and 0 bases from J, with 10 bases in between. CDR3 sequence (DNA): TGTGCCAGCAGTTTAGTCACGGAGGCTAACTATGGCTACACCTTC. Translating gives CASSLVTEANYGYTF.

The chain couples TRBV5-1 to TRBJ1-1; tentatively, D is TRBD1 (5 bases). Germline V gene data show CDR1 as SGHRS and CDR2 as YFSETQ. V dropped 0 bases and J dropped 4 bases, with 10 bases sitting between them. The CDR3 is made up of 14 amino acids. The CDR3 loop is CASSLVGRGTEAFF. CDR3 DNA sequence: TGCGCCAGCAGCTTGGTTGGAAGGGGCACTGAAGCTTTCTTT.

The CDR3 DNA is TGTGCCAGTAGTATTGGGACAGGGCCCTTTGAAGCTTTCTTT. As protein: CASSIGTGPFEAFF. The chain recombines TRBV19 with TRBJ1-1; 9 bases line up with TRBD1. The CDR3 is 14 residues long. Looked up from germline, CDR1 is LNHDA and CDR2 is SQIVND (reference sequence). V shed 3 bases and J 7 bases; nucleotides not matched to a gene: 6.

This rearrangement joins TRBV28 to TRBJ2-1; D gene ambiguous. Germline V lookup: CDR1 MDHEN, CDR2 SYDVKM. The V gene lost 3 bases and the J gene lost 11 bases, with 17 bases spanning the gap. CDR3 size: 14 residues. The CDR3 loop reads CASSLVVPQPQQFF. The CDR3 nucleotides are TGTGCCAGCAGTTTGGTGGTGCCCCAACCCCAGCAGTTCTTC.

This clone was picked up one time. The chain uses TRBV5-6 and TRBJ2-7, with 7 bases that match TRBD1. V gave up 0 bases and J gave up 6 bases; unmatched junction bases: 18. This CDR3 has 18 amino acids. The V gene's germline CDR1 is SGHDT and CDR2 YYEEEE. Here the CDR3 DNA reads TGTGCCAGCAGCTTGGTCCCGGGGTTTAACAGGGGTCTGTCCGAGCAGTACTTC. Translated, it gives CASSLVPGFNRGLSEQYF. The full variable domain, its missing parts supplied by reference TRBV5-6 and TRBJ2-7, is DAGVTQSPTHLIKTRGQQVTLRCSPKSGHDTVSWYQQALGQGPQFIFQYYEEEERQRGNFPDRFSGHQFPNYSSELNVNALLLGDSALYLCASSLVPGFNRGLSEQYFGPGTRLTVT.

The genes are TRBV19 and TRBJ2-7, with TRBD2 as a possible D gene (5 bases). V was pared by 5 bases and J by 2 bases, with 13 bases between. The germline CDR1 and CDR2 sequences are LNHDA and SQIVND (reference sequence). CDR3 length equals 14 residues. This CDR3 reads CASSSRETPYEQYF. In DNA form, the CDR3 reads TGTGCCAGTAGTTCGAGGGAGACCCCCTACGAGCAGTACTTC.

This sequence joins TRBV5-4 and TRBJ1-1; a possible D gene is TRBD1 (5 bases). The CDR3 is made up of 14 amino acids. Trimming left V 4 bases short and J 0 bases short, with 10 bases between. Germline values: CDR1 SGHNT, CDR2 YYREEE (reference sequence). The CDR3 here is CASSDGGMNTEAFF. The CDR3 DNA reads TGTGCCAGCAGCGACGGGGGGATGAACACTGAAGCTTTCTTT.

The chain couples TRBV19 to TRBJ1-2; 10 bases match TRBD1. Germline CDR1 and CDR2: LNHDA and SQIVND (reference sequence). V lost 5 bases and J lost 2; bases outside the gene matches: 5. CDR3 length: 15 amino acids. The CDR3 DNA reads as TGTGCCAGTAGTTCTCGACAGGGGGCAAACTATGGCTACACCTTC. Its protein is CASSSRQGANYGYTF.